This TCR beta chain emerged from a study of blood T cells in healthy people across ages. This CDR3 is 16 amino acids long. The study, taken as a whole, reports: The study regarded diversity estimates from one million T cells as underestimates. Any conclusive comparison of naive versus antigen-experienced cells was prevented by using unsorted PBMCs.

Sample-barcoded 5' priming and a J-beta primer mix drove a second PCR of roughly 7 to 11 cycles. With 12 random nucleotides, a template-switch adaptor tagged each individual cDNA molecule. TCRdb recomputed calls from the 5' RACE reads with MiXCR, one row per CDR3 protein. The sample includes about 720,000 distinct CDR3 sequences, 20% to 30% seen only once; the top ten take under 4.5%. Concerning this clonotype itself: The antigen remains unidentified.

This same sample was also part of a study on T cells of mothers and their children. That work states: The whole RNA yield was converted to cDNA, roughly 1.5 ug per 15 ul.

Sample: blood. The receptor's source is a boy younger than 18 in good health. The V call is TRBV12-3 or TRBV12-4, the J call TRBJ2-5; 7 nucleotides agree with TRBD1. The closer fit of TRBJ2-7 to the DNA end suggests the J call may be wrong. The DNA for the CDR3 is TGTGCCAGCAACGTCAGAGGGGGCCTGAAACTGAACGAGCAGTACTTC. Its translation is CASNVRGGLKLNEQYF.